This TCR beta chain comes out of a study of T cells in Graves' hyperthyroidism and ophthalmopathy. Overall study context: Prior to any treatment, at the point of initial diagnosis, peripheral blood was collected.

There were TCR beta CDR3 regions amplified from RNA transcripts. The HTBI primer set served for first-round RT-PCR of the TCR CDR3. MiXCR was run by TCRdb on the multiplex PCR reads, yielding one entry per CDR3 protein. The table has about 640,000 distinct CDR3 sequences, roughly 14% seen once. The CDR3 has 13 residues. Germline V gene data show CDR1 as SEHNR and CDR2 as FQNEAQ (reference sequence). V was pared by 1 base and J by 10 bases, with 8 bases between. Together with thyroid ultrasound, orbital computed tomography, serum thyroxine and TRAb, clinical symptoms were used for diagnoses. The material sequenced was blood. The receptor's source is a woman in her fifties or sixties with Graves' ophthalmopathy. The gene calls are TRBV7-9 and TRBJ1-6; D unresolved. CDR3 sequence: CASSLGQQSPLHF. For the CDR3, the DNA is TGTGCCAGCAGCTTAGGTCAGCAGTCACCCCTCCACTTT.